Shown below are 18 T cell receptor beta chains from a single sample sequenced in a study of blood T cell repertoires in COVID-19. Assay used: immunoSEQ multiplex PCR; TCRdb lists only in-frame clones, some missing. The sample lists about 230,000 clones, 65% to 90% seen once, with more than 4.5% in the top ten. Sequenced sample: peripheral blood. These receptors originate from a man aged 45-60 years with COVID-19, enrolled during active disease.

This chain uses TRBV7-9 with TRBJ2-5, with TRBD2 identical over 8 bases. From germline, CDR1 is SEHNR and CDR2 FQNEAQ (reference sequence). The CDR3 sequence is 17 residues long. V shed 5 bases, J shed 2 bases, and the junction held 13 bases outside the gene matches. The CDR3 DNA is TGTGCCAGCAGCACAGGAGTATTAGCGGGGACTCAAGAGACCCAGTACTTC. It encodes CASSTGVLAGTQETQYF.

The CDR3 sequence: CASSINRVAEQYF. For the CDR3, the DNA is TGTGCCAGCAGCATAAACAGGGTTGCCGAGCAGTACTTC. The rearrangement uses TRBV11-3 and TRBJ2-7; weak D call: TRBD1 (6 bases). CDR1 and CDR2 (germline): SGHNT, YENEEA. The CDR3 totals 13 residues. V gave up 5 bases and J gave up 6 bases, with 14 bases separating them.

The rearrangement links TRBV5-1 to TRBJ2-7, with 9 bases fitting TRBD1. The trim removed 4 bases at V and 6 bases at J, leaving 14 bases unmatched. The CDR3 sequence is 16 residues long. CDR1 is SGHRS, CDR2 YFSETQ, per germline. In DNA form, the CDR3 reads TGCGCCAGCAGCCCGGGGACAGGGAGCCTCCTCCTCGAGCAGTACTTC. This codes for CASSPGTGSLLLEQYF.

The chain links TRBV24-1 to TRBJ2-7, with 11 bases matching TRBD1. The CDR3 runs to 15 residues. CDR1 is KGHDR, CDR2 SFDVKD, per germline. The V segment lost 3 bases and the J segment 4 bases; nucleotides outside the gene matches: 4. CDR3 amino acids: CATSDVGQGGYEQYF. The CDR3 bases are TGTGCCACCAGTGATGTGGGACAGGGGGGTTACGAGCAGTACTTC.

Only a few counts were recorded for this clone. This chain links TRBV7-9 with TRBJ1-3; D not certain. Germline-derived CDR1 and CDR2 are SEHNR and FQNEAQ (reference sequence). Trimming took off 2 bases at V and 2 bases at J, with 7 bases between the two ends. CDR3 size: 14 residues. CDR3 residues: CASSLKSPGNTIYF. Here the CDR3 DNA reads TGTGCCAGCAGCTTAAAAAGCCCTGGAAACACCATATATTTT. Supplemented by reference TRBV7-9 and TRBJ1-3, the full variable domain reads DTGVSQNPRHKITKRGQNVTFRCDPISEHNRLYWYRQTLGQGPEFLTYFQNEAQLEKSRLLSDRFSAERPKGSFSTLEIQRTEQGDSAMYLCASSLKSPGNTIYFGEGSWLTVV.

The chain has TRBV7-9 and TRBJ2-5; 13 bases are a match to TRBD2. This CDR3 region has 16 residues. V shed 7 bases and J 0 bases; nucleotides not matched to a gene: 5. Germline assignment: CDR1 SEHNR and CDR2 FQNEAQ (reference sequence). This CDR3 is CASTTSGGANQETQYF. CDR3 in DNA: TGTGCCAGCACAACTAGCGGGGGGGCGAACCAAGAGACCCAGTACTTC.

A single count supports this clone. The chain links TRBV2 to TRBJ2-2; the D gene is possibly TRBD2 (5 bases). This CDR3 comprises 12 residues. Trimming removed 5 bases at V and 5 bases at J, with 6 bases between. CDR1 is SNHLY, CDR2 FYNNEI, per germline. CDR3 loop: CASSRETGELFF. The CDR3 bases are TGTGCCAGCAGTCGGGAAACCGGGGAGCTGTTTTTT.

The gene calls are TRBV3-1 (or the pseudogene TRBV3-2) and TRBJ1-3; D gene uncertain. There are 16 residues in the CDR3. V shed 1 base and J shed 0 bases, with 10 bases lying between them. Germline V gene sequence: CDR1 LGHDT, CDR2 YNNKEL (reference sequence). CDR3 region: CASSQARTNSGNTIYF. The CDR3 DNA reads TGTGCCAGCAGCCAAGCGAGGACTAACTCTGGAAACACCATATATTTT.

This clone was seen only a few times. V is TRBV19 and J is TRBJ1-5; possibly TRBD1 for D (6 bases). Per germline, CDR1 LNHDA and CDR2 SQIVND (reference sequence). The V end lost 3 bases, the J end lost 6 bases, and 24 bases lay between the germline ends. The CDR3 loop spans 18 amino acids. In nucleotides, the CDR3 is TGTGCCAGTAGTATCACTTTAGGATCCACAGGGACCGCTCAGCCCCAGCATTTT. Protein: CASSITLGSTGTAQPQHF.

The rearrangement links TRBV18 to TRBJ2-1, with D perhaps TRBD1 (5 bases). Germline V CDR1 and CDR2: KGHSH, LQKENI. This CDR3 spans 13 amino acids. Trimming pared 3 bases from V and 7 bases from J, leaving 10 bases between. The CDR3 here is CASSPQGWNEQFF. As DNA, the CDR3 is TGTGCCAGCTCACCGCAGGGTTGGAATGAGCAGTTCTTC.

The V gene is TRBV4-3, the J gene TRBJ1-4, with unresolved D. V gave up 0 bases and J gave up 11 bases, with 10 bases separating them. The V gene's germline CDR1 is LGHNA and CDR2 YSLEER. This CDR3 spans 13 amino acids. The CDR3 loop reads CASSQDDSKKLFF. The CDR3 bases are TGCGCCAGCAGCCAAGATGACTCGAAGAAACTGTTTTTT.

The chain uses TRBV6-5 and TRBJ1-5; TRBD1 is a possible D gene (6 bases). Trimming took 6 bases from V and 1 from J, leaving 10 bases between them. The CDR3 runs 14 residues. Germline assignment: CDR1 MNHEY and CDR2 SVGAGI. CDR3 DNA sequence: TGTGCCAGCAGCACCGACAGGAGCAATCAGCCCCAGCATTTT. It specifies CASSTDRSNQPQHF.

CDR3 sequence: CASSLNPAGTEAFF. CDR3 coding DNA: TGTGCCAGCAGCTTGAATCCAGCGGGCACTGAAGCTTTCTTT. This sequence joins TRBV5-5 and TRBJ1-1; D uncertain. The CDR3 consists of 14 residues. Germline CDR1 is SGHKS and CDR2 is YYEKEE (reference sequence). Trimming removed 1 base at V and 4 bases at J, with 11 bases between.

This clone was observed a single time. The CDR3 nucleotides are TGTGCCAGCAGCAAGCGGGGAGATACGCAGTATTTT. As protein: CASSKRGDTQYF. The chain carries TRBV7-3 and TRBJ2-3; 7 bases are a match to TRBD2. J gave up 5 bases and V 5 bases, and 1 base lay outside the gene matches. CDR3 length: 12 amino acids. CDR1 is SGHTA, CDR2 FQGTGA, per germline.

V and J are TRBV9 and TRBJ1-2; the match to TRBD1 covers 7 bases. The trim removed 2 bases at V and 5 bases at J, leaving 9 bases unmatched. Germline V gene sequence: CDR1 SGDLS, CDR2 YYNGEE. This CDR3 is built from 15 residues. The CDR3 loop reads CASSVGGQFAYGYTF. As DNA, the CDR3 is TGTGCCAGCAGCGTGGGGGGACAGTTTGCATATGGCTACACCTTC.

V usage is TRBV9 and J usage is TRBJ2-2, with a possible D match to TRBD1 (5 bases). V was trimmed by 6 bases and J by 8 bases, leaving 17 bases between them. The germline V gene has CDR1 SGDLS and CDR2 YYNGEE. CDR3 length equals 14 residues. The CDR3 spells CASTPASGKGELFF. CDR3 DNA: TGTGCCAGCACCCCAGCGTCAGGGAAGGGGGAGCTGTTTTTT.

The chain uses TRBV7-3 and TRBJ2-3; 8 bases match TRBD2. Trimming took 5 bases from V and 5 from J; bases not matched to a gene: 6. The germline V gene has CDR1 SGHTA and CDR2 FQGTGA. The CDR3 spans 14 residues. The CDR3 here is CASSQAGAGDTQYF. The CDR3, as DNA: TGTGCCAGCAGCCAAGCGGGGGCGGGAGATACGCAGTATTTT.

This chain uses TRBV4-2 with TRBJ2-1; 10 bases line up with TRBD2. The J segment lost 2 bases and the V segment lost 4 bases, leaving 11 bases of the junction unmatched. Germline CDR1 and CDR2: LGHNA and YNFKEQ. The CDR3 runs 18 residues. The CDR3 coding sequence is TGTGCCAGCAGCCCCGTACCGGGACTAGCGAGCACCTACAATGAGCAGTTCTTC. Its translation: CASSPVPGLASTYNEQFF.